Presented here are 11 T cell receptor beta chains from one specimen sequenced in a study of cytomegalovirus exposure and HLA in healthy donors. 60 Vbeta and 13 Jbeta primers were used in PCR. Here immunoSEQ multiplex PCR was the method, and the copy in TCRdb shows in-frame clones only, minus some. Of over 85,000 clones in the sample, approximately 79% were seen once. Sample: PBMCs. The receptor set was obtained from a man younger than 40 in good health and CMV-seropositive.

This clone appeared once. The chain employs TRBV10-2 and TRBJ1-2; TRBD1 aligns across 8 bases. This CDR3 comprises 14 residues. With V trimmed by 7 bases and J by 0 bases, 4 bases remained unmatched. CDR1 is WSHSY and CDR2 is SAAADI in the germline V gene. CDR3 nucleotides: TGCGCCAGCACCCCGGGACAGGCTAACTATGGCTACACCTTC. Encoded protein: CASTPGQANYGYTF.

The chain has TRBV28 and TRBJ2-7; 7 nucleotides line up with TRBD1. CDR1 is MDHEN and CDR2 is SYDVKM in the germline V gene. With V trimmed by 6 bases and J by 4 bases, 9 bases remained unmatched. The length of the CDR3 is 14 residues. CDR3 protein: CASRFGTESYEQYF. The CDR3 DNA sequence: TGTGCCAGCAGGTTCGGGACAGAGTCTTACGAGCAGTACTTC.

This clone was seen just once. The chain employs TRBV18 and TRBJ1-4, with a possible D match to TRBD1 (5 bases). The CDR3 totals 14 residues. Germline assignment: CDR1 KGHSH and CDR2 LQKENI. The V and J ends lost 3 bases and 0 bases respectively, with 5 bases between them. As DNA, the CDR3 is TGTGCCAGCTCACCGACAGCAACTAATGAAAAACTGTTTTTT. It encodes CASSPTATNEKLFF.

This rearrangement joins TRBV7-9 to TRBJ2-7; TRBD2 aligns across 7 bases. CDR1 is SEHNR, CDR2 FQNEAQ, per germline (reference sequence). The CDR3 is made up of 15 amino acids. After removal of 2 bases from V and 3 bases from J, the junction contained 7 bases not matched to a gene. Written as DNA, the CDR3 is TGTGCCAGCAGCTTATTCGCGGGGGTCGTCTACGAGCAGTACTTC. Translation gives CASSLFAGVVYEQYF. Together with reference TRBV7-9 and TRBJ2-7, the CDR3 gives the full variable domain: DTGVSQNPRHKITKRGQNVTFRCDPISEHNRLYWYRQTLGQGPEFLTYFQNEAQLEKSRLLSDRFSAERPKGSFSTLEIQRTEQGDSAMYLCASSLFAGVVYEQYFGPGTRLTVT.

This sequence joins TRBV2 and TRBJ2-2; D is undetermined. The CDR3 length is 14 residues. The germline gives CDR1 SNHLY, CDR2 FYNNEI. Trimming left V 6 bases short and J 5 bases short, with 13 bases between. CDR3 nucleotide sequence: TGTGCCAGCAGGAACTTAGCCGGGACCGGGGAGCTGTTTTTT. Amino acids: CASRNLAGTGELFF.

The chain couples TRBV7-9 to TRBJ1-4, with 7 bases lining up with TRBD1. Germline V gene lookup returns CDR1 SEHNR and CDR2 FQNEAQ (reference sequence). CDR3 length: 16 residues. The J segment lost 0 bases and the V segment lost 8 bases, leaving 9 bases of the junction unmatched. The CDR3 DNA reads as TGTGCCAGCGCCTCGGGGCAGGGGGCAACTAATGAAAAACTGTTTTTT. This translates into CASASGQGATNEKLFF.

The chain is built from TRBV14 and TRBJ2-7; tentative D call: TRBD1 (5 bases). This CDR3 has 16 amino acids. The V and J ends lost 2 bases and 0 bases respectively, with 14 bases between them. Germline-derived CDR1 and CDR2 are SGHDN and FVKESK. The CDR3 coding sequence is TGTGCCAGCAGCCAACGACAGCAAGCAAACTCCTACGAGCAGTACTTC. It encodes CASSQRQQANSYEQYF.

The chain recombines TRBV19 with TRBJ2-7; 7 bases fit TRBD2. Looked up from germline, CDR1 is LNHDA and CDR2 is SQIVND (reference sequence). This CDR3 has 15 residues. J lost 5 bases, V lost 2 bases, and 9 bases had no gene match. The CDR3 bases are TGTGCCAGTAGTATACGGTGGACACGGGGGGACGAGCAGTACTTC. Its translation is CASSIRWTRGDEQYF.

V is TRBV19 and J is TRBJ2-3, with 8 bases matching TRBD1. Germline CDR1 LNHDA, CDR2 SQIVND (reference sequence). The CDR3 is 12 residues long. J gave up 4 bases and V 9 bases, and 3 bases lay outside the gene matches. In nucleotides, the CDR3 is TGTGCCAGCGGACAGGGCCCAGATACGCAGTATTTT. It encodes CASGQGPDTQYF.

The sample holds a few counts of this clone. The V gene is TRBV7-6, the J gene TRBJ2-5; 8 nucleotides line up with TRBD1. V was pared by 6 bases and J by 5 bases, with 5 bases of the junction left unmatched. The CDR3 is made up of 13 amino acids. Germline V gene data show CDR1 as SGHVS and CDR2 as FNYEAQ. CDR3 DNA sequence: TGTGCCAGCAGTTCTAGGACAGGGGAGACCCAGTACTTC. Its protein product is CASSSRTGETQYF.

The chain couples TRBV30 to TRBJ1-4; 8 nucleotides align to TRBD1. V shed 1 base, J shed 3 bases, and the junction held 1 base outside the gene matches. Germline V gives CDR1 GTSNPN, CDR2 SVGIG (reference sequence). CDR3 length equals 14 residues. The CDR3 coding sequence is TGTGCCTGGAGTGCAGGGGGCTCTAATGAAAAACTGTTTTTT. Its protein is CAWSAGGSNEKLFF.